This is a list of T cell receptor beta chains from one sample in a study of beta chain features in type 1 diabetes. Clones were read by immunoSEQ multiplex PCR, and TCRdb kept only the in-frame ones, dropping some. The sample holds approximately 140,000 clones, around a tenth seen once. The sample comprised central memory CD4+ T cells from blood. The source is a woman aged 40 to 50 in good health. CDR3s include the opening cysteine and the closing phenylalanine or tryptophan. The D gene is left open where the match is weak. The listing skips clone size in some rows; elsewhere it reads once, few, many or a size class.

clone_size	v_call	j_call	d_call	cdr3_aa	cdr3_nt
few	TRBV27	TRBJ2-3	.	CASNLQGRGTDTQYF	TGTGCCAGCAATCTCCAGGGTCGGGGCACAGATACGCAGTATTTT
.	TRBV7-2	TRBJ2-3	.	CASSFPRDTQYF	TGTGCCAGCAGCTTCCCGCGTGATACGCAGTATTTT
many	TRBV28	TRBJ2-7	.	CASSSPAAGKREQYF	TGTGCCAGCAGTTCCCCGGCGGCAGGGAAACGCGAGCAGTACTTC
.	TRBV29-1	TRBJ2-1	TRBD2	CSVEDPGLAGGYNEQFF	TGCAGCGTTGAAGACCCGGGACTAGCGGGGGGTTACAATGAGCAGTTCTTC
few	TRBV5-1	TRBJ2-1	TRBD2	CASSFGLAGGRQHEQFF	TGCGCCAGCAGCTTTGGACTAGCGGGGGGGCGCCAACATGAGCAGTTCTTC
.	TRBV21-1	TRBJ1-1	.	CASSKERGTEAFF	TGTGCCAGCAGCAAAGAGAGAGGGACTGAAGCTTTCTTT
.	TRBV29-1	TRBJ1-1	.	CSVVKGGGTEAFF	TGCAGCGTTGTAAAGGGAGGGGGCACTGAAGCTTTCTTT
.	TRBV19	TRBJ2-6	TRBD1	CASMPGGQTPSGANVLTF	TGTGCCAGTATGCCAGGGGGCCAAACACCCTCTGGGGCCAACGTCCTGACTTTC
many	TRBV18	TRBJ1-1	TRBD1	CASSLTTGENLFF	TGTGCCAGCTCACTGACGACAGGGGAAAATCTTTTCTTT
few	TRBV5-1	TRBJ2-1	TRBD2	CASSILAGGYNEQFF	TGCGCCAGCAGCATCCTAGCGGGGGGCTACAATGAGCAGTTCTTC